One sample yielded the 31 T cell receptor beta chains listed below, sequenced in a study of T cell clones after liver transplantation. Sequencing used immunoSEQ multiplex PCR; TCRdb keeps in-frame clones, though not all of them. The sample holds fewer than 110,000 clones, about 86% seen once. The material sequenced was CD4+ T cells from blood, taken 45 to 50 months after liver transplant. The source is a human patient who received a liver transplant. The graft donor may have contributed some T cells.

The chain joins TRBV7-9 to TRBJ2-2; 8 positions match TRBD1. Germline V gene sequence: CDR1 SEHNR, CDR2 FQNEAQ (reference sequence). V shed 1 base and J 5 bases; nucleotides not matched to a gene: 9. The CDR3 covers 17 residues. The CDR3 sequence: CASSLGAGGSQTGELFF. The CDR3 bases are TGTGCCAGCAGCTTAGGAGCAGGGGGCTCCCAAACCGGGGAGCTGTTTTTT.

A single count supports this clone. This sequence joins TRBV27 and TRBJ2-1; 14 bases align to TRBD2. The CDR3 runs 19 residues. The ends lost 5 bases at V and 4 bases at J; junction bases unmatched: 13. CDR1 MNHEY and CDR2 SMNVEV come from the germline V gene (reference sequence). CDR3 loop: CASSLGLAGGFGVYNEQFF. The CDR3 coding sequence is TGTGCCAGCAGTCTCGGACTAGCGGGAGGTTTTGGTGTGTACAATGAGCAGTTCTTC.

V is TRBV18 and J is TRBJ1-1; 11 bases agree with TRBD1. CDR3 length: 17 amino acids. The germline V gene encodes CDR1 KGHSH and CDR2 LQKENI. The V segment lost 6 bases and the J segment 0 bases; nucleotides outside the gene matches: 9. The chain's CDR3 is CASSSGGTGGVNTEAFF. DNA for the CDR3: TGTGCCAGCTCCAGCGGGGGGACAGGGGGAGTGAACACTGAAGCTTTCTTT.

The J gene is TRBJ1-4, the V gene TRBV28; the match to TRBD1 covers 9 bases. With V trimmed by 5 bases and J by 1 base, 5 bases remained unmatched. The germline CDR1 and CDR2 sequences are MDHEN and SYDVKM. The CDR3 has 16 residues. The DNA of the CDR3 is TGTGCCAGCAGTCCGACAGGGGGACAAACTAATGAAAAACTGTTTTTT. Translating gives CASSPTGGQTNEKLFF.

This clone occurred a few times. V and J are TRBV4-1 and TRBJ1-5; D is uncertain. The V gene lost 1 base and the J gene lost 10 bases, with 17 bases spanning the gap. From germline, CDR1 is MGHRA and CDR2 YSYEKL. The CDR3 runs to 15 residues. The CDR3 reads CASSQGEEQSLPQHF. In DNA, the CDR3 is TGCGCCAGCAGCCAAGGAGAGGAACAGTCCCTTCCCCAGCATTTT.

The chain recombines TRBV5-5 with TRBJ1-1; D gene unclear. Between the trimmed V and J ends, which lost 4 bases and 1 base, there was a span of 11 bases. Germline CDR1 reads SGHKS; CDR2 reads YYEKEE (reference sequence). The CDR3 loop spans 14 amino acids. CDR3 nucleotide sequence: TGTGCCAGCAGCCCCGGATGGGGGAACACTGAAGCTTTCTTT. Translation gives CASSPGWGNTEAFF.

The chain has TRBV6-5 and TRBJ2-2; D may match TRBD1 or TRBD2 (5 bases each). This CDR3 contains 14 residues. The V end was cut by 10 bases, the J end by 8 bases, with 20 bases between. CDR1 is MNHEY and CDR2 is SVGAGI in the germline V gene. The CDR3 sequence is CAIPPGPRGGELFF. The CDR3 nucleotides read TGTGCCATCCCCCCGGGACCCCGTGGGGGGGAGCTGTTTTTT.

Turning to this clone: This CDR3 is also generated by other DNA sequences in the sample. CDR3 DNA: TGTGCCAGCAGCTTAGGGGACGGACCCTACGAGCAGTACTTC. This encodes CASSLGDGPYEQYF. V usage is TRBV7-9 and J usage is TRBJ2-7; D is perhaps TRBD1 or TRBD2 (5 bases each). Germline V gene sequence: CDR1 SEHNR, CDR2 FQNEAQ (reference sequence). The ends were cut back, 1 base at V and 2 bases at J, with 9 bases in the middle. The CDR3 is 14 amino acids.

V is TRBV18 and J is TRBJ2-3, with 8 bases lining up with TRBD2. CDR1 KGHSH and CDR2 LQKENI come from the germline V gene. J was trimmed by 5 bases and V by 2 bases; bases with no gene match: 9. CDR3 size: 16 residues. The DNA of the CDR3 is TGTGCCAGCTCACCAGCGTTGGTAGCGGGAATAGATACGCAGTATTTT. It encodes CASSPALVAGIDTQYF. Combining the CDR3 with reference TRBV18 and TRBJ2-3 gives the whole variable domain NAGVMQNPRHLVRRRGQEARLRCSPMKGHSHVYWYRQLPEEGLKFMVYLQKENIIDESGMPKERFSAEFPKEGPSILRIQQVVRGDSAAYFCASSPALVAGIDTQYFGPGTRLTVL.

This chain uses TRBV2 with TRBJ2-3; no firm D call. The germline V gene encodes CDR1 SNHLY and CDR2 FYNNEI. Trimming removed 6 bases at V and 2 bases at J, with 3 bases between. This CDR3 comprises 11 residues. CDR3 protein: CASRSTDTQYF. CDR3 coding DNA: TGTGCCAGCAGGTCCACAGATACGCAGTATTTT.

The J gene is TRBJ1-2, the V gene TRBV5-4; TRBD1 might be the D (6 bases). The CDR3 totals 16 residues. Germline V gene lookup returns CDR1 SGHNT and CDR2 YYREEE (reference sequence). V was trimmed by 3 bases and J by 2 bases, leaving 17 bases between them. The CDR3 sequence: CASSSAYRDSNYGYTF. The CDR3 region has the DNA TGTGCCAGCAGCTCAGCCTACAGGGATTCGAACTATGGCTACACCTTC. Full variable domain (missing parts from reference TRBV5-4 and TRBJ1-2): ETGVTQSPTHLIKTRGQQVTLRCSSQSGHNTVSWYQQALGQGPQFIFQYYREEENGRGNFPPRFSGLQFPNYSSELNVNALELDDSALYLCASSSAYRDSNYGYTFGSGTRLTVV.

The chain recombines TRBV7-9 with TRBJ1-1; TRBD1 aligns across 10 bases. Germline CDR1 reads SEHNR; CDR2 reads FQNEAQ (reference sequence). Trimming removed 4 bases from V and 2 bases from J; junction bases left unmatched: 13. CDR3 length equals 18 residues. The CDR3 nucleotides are TGTGCCAGCAGCTCCCCGAGGGGACAGGGGTCTAAAAACACTGAAGCTTTCTTT. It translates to CASSSPRGQGSKNTEAFF. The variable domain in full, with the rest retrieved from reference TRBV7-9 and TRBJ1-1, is DTGVSQNPRHKITKRGQNVTFRCDPISEHNRLYWYRQTLGQGPEFLTYFQNEAQLEKSRLLSDRFSAERPKGSFSTLEIQRTEQGDSAMYLCASSSPRGQGSKNTEAFFGQGTRLTVV.

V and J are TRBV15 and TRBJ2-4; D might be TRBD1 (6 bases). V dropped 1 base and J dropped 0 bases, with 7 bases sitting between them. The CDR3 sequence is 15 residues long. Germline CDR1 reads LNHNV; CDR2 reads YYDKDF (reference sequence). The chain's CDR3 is CATSRVQGAKNIQYF. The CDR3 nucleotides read TGTGCCACCAGCAGAGTACAGGGAGCCAAAAACATTCAGTACTTC.

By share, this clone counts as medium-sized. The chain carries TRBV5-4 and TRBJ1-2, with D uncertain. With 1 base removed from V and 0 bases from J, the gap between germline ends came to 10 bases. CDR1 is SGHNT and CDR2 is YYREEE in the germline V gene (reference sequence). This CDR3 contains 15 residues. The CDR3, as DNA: TGTGCCAGCAGCTTGTCCGCGAGACCTAACTATGGCTACACCTTC. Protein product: CASSLSARPNYGYTF.

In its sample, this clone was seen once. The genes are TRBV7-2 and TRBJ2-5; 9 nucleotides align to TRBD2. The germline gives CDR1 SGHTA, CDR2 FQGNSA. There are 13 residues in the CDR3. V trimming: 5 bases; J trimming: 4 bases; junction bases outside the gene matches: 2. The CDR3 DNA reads TGTGCCAGCAGCGAACTAGCGGGAGAGACCCAGTACTTC. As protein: CASSELAGETQYF. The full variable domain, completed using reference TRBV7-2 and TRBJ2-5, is GAGVSQSPSNKVTEKGKDVELRCDPISGHTALYWYRQSLGQGLEFLIYFQGNSAPDKSGLPSDRFSAERTGGSVSTLTIQRTQQEDSAVYLCASSELAGETQYFGPGTRLLVL.

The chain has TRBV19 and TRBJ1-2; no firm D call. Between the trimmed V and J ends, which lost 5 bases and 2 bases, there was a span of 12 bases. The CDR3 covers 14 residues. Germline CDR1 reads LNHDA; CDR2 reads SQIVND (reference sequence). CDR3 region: CASSPGRTNYGYTF. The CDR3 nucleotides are TGTGCCAGTAGTCCTGGCAGGACCAACTATGGCTACACCTTC.

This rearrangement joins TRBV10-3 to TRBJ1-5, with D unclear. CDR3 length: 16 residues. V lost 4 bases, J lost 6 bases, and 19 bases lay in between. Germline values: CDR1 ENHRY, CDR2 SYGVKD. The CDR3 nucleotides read TGTGCCATCAGTGGGGAGGGTTTAAGTTCTATTCAGCCCCAGCATTTT. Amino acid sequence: CAISGEGLSSIQPQHF.

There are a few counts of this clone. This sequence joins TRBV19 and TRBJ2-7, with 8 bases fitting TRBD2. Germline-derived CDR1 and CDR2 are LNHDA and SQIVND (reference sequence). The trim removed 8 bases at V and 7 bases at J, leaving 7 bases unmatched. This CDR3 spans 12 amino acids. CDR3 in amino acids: CASPGGSWEQYF. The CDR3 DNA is TGTGCCAGTCCGGGGGGGTCTTGGGAGCAGTACTTC.

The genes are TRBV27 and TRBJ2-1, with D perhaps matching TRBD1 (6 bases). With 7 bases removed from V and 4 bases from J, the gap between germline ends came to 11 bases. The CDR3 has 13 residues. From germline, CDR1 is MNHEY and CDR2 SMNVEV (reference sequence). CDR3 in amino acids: CASTTGKYNEQFF. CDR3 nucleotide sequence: TGTGCCAGCACGACAGGTAAATACAATGAGCAGTTCTTC.

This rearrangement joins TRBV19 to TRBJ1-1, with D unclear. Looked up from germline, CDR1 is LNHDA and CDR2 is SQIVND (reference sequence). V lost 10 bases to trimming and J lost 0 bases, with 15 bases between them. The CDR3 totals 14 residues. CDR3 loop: CATQDPGVNTEAFF. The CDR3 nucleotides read TGTGCCACTCAGGACCCAGGTGTGAACACTGAAGCTTTCTTT.

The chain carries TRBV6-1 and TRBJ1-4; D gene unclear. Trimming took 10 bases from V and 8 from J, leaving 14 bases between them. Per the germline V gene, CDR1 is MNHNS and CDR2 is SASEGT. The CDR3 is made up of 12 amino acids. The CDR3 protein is CAISFQSEKLFF. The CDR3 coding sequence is TGTGCCATATCGTTCCAGTCCGAAAAACTGTTTTTT.

The CDR3 DNA sequence: TGTGCCAGCAGCTTGGAGCCCGCCCCTCGCTATGGCTACACCTTC. This translates into CASSLEPAPRYGYTF. The chain links TRBV5-5 to TRBJ1-2; D unclear. The CDR3 contains 15 residues. V lost 0 bases and J 4 bases, leaving 13 bases between the germline ends. Germline assignment: CDR1 SGHKS and CDR2 YYEKEE (reference sequence).

The CDR3 coding sequence is TGTGCCAGCAGTTTAATCCAGGGGTCTAATGGCTACACCTTC. The encoded protein is CASSLIQGSNGYTF. The chain is built from TRBV28 and TRBJ1-2; D may be TRBD1 (6 bases). Looked up from germline, CDR1 is MDHEN and CDR2 is SYDVKM. V was shortened by 2 bases and J by 6 bases, with 13 bases between the two germline ends. This CDR3 spans 14 amino acids.

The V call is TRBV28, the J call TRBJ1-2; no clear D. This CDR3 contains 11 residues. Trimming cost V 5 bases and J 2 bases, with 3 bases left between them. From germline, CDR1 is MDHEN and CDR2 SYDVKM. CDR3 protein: CASSQNYGYTF. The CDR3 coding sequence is TGTGCCAGCAGTCAAAACTATGGCTACACCTTC.

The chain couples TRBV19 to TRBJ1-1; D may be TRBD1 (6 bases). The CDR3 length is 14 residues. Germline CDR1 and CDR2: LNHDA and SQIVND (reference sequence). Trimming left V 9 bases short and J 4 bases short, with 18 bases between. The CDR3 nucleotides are TGTGCCAGCTGCCTGGGGGGGCTGAGCACTGAAGCTTTCTTT. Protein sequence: CASCLGGLSTEAFF.

The DNA of the CDR3 is TGTGCCAGCAGCTCCCCGAGGGGGGGGAGAGAGACCCAGTACTTC. This codes for CASSSPRGGRETQYF. The chain is built from TRBV28 and TRBJ2-5, with D tentatively TRBD2 (7 bases). Trimming removed 6 bases at V and 4 bases at J, with 18 bases between. This CDR3 is 15 amino acids long. Germline V gene sequence: CDR1 MDHEN, CDR2 SYDVKM. Using reference TRBV28 and TRBJ2-5 for the parts outside the CDR3, the full variable domain is DVKVTQSSRYLVKRTGEKVFLECVQDMDHENMFWYRQDPGLGLRLIYFSYDVKMKEKGDIPEGYSVSREKKERFSLILESASTNQTSMYLCASSSPRGGRETQYFGPGTRLLVL.

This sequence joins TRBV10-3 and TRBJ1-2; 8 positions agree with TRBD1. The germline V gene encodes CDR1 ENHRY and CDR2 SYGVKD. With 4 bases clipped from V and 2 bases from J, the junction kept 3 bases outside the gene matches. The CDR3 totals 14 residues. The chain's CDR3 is CAISVPGGNYGYTF. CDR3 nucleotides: TGTGCCATCAGTGTGCCAGGGGGCAACTATGGCTACACCTTC.

The CDR3 here is CASSPRRLAEETQYF. The CDR3 region has the DNA TGTGCCAGCAGCCCCCGCCGGCTAGCAGAAGAGACCCAGTACTTC. This chain links TRBV11-2 with TRBJ2-5; D perhaps matches TRBD2 (5 bases). V was shortened by 5 bases and J by 3 bases, with 16 bases between the two germline ends. Germline assignment: CDR1 SGHAT and CDR2 FQNNGV. The length of the CDR3 is 15 residues.

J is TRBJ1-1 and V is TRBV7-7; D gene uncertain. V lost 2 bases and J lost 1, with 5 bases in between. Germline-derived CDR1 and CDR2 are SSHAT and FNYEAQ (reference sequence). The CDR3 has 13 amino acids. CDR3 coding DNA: TGTGCCAGCAGCTTAAGCAGGAACACTGAAGCTTTCTTT. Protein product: CASSLSRNTEAFF.

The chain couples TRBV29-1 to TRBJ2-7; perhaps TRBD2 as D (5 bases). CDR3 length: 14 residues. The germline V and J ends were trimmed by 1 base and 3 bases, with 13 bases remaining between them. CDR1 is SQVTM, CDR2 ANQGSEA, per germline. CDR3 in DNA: TGCAGCGTTGAAGGGCAGTTCGGGGACTACGAGCAGTACTTC. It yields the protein CSVEGQFGDYEQYF.

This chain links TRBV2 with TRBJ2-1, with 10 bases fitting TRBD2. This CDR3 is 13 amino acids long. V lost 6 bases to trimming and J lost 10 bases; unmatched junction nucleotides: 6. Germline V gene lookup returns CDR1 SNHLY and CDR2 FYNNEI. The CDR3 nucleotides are TGTGCCAGCAGCAGCGGGAGGGAGGGCGAGCAGTTCTTC. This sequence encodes CASSSGREGEQFF.